This T cell receptor (beta chain) was recovered during a study of somatic mutations in cytotoxic T cells in rheumatoid arthritis. The V segment lost 0 bases and the J segment 3 bases; nucleotides outside the gene matches: 5. Germline CDR1 SGDLS, CDR2 YYNGEE. This CDR3 spans 15 amino acids. This clone has a handful of counts. Antigen unknown. TCRdb keeps only in-frame clones here, not all; method: immunoSEQ multiplex PCR. The data contain 30,000 to 45,000 clones, roughly four fifths of them seen just once; the ten biggest clones take up roughly 3.2%. Women made up around 50% of the healthy controls, who were blood donors with a median age of approximately 54 years (range about 21-70). Separation of CD4+ and CD8+ cells was performed by positive magnetic bead selection, and purity was verified by flow cytometry. Study results and limitations: Among rheumatoid arthritis patients and age-matched healthy controls, CD8+ T-cell clonality was not significantly different. The largest CD8+ clone made up over 20% of CD8+ cells in about an eighth of the 65 patients.

This TCR was sampled from a man between 35 and 55 years old in good health. The V call is TRBV9, the J call TRBJ2-7; 8 nucleotides line up with TRBD1. Source material: CD8+ T cells sorted from blood. This chain's CDR3 is CASSVGGQEFYEQYF. In DNA form, the CDR3 reads TGTGCCAGCAGCGTAGGGGGACAGGAGTTCTACGAGCAGTACTTC. Drawing the rest from reference TRBV9 and TRBJ2-7, the complete variable domain is DSGVTQTPKHLITATGQRVTLRCSPRSGDLSVYWYQQSLDQGLQFLIQYYNGEERAKGNILERFSAQQFPDLHSELNLSSLELGDSALYFCASSVGGQEFYEQYFGPGTRLTVT.